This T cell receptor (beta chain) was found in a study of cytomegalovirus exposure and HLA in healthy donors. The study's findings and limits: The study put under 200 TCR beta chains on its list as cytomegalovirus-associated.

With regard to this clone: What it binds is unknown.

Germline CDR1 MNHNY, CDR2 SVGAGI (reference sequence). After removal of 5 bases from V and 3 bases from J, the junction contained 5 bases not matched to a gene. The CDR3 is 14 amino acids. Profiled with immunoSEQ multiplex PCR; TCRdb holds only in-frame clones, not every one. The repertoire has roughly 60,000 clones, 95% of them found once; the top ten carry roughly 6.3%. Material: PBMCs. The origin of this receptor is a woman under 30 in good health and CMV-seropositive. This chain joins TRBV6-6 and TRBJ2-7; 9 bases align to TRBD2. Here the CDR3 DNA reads TGTGCCAGCAGTCTAGCGGGGACCTTCTACGAGCAGTACTTC. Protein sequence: CASSLAGTFYEQYF.